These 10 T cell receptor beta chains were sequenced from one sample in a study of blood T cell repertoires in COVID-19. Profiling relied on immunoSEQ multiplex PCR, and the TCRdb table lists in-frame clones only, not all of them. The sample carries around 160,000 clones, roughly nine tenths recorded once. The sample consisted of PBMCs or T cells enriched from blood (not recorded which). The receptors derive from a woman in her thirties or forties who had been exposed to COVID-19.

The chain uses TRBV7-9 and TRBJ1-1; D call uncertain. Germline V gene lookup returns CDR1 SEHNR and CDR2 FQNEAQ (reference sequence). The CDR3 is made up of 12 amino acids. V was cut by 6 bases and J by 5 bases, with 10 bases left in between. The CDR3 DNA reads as TGTGCCAGCAGTCGGGAGGGAACTGAAGCTTTCTTT. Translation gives CASSREGTEAFF.

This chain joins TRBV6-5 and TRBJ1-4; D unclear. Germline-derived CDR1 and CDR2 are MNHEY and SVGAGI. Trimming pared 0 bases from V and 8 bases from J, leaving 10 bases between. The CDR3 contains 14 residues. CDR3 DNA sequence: TGTGCCAGCAGTTACTCTGAGGGTATGGAAAAACTGTTTTTT. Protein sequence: CASSYSEGMEKLFF.

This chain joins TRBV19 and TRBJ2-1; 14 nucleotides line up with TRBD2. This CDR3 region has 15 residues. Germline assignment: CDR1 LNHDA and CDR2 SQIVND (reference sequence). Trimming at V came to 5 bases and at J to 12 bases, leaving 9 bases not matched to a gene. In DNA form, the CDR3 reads TGTGCCAGTAGTCTAACCGGGACTAGCGGGGGAGGGCAGTTCTTC. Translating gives CASSLTGTSGGGQFF.

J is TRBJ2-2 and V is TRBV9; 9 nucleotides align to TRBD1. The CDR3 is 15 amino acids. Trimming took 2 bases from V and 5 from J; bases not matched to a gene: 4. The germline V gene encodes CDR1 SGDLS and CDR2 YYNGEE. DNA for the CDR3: TGTGCCAGCAGCGTTGGGACAGGGAATACCGGGGAGCTGTTTTTT. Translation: CASSVGTGNTGELFF. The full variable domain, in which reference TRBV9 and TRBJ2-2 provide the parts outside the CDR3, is DSGVTQTPKHLITATGQRVTLRCSPRSGDLSVYWYQQSLDQGLQFLIQYYNGEERAKGNILERFSAQQFPDLHSELNLSSLELGDSALYFCASSVGTGNTGELFFGEGSRLTVL.

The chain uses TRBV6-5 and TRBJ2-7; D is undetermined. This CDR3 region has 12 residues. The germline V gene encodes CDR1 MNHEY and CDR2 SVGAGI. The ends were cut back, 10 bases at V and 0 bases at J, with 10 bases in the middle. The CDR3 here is CAISMSSYEQYF. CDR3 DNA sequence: TGTGCCATCTCGATGAGCTCCTACGAGCAGTACTTC.

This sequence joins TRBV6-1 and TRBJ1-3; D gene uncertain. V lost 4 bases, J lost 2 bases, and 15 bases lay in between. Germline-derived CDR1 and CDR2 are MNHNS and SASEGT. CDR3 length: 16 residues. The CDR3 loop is CASSGPGYQPGNTIYF. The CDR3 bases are TGTGCCAGCAGTGGTCCGGGGTACCAACCTGGAAACACCATATATTTT.

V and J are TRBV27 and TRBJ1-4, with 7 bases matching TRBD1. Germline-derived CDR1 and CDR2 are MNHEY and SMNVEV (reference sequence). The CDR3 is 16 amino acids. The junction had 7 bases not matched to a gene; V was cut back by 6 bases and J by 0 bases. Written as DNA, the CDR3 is TGTGCCAGCAGGGGACAGCCCGGAGCAACTAATGAAAAACTGTTTTTT. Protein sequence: CASRGQPGATNEKLFF.

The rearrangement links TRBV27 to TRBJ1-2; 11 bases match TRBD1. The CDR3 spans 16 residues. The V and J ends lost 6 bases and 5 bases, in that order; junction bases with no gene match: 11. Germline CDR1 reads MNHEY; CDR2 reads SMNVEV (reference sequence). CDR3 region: CASSPPGTGGGYGYTF. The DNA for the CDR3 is TGTGCCAGCAGCCCCCCCGGGACAGGGGGGGGTTATGGCTACACCTTC.

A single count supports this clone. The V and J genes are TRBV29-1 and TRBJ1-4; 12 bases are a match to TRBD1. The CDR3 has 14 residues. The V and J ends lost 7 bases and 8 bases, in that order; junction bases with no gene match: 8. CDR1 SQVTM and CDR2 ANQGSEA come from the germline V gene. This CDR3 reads CSATLGTGGEKLFF. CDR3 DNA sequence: TGCAGCGCAACACTCGGGACAGGGGGCGAAAAACTGTTTTTT.

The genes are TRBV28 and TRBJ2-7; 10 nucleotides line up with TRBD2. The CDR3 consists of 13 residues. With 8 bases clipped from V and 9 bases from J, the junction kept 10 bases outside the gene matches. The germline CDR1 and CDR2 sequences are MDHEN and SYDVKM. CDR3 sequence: CASGGLAGVGQYF. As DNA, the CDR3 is TGTGCCAGCGGAGGGCTAGCGGGAGTTGGGCAGTACTTC.